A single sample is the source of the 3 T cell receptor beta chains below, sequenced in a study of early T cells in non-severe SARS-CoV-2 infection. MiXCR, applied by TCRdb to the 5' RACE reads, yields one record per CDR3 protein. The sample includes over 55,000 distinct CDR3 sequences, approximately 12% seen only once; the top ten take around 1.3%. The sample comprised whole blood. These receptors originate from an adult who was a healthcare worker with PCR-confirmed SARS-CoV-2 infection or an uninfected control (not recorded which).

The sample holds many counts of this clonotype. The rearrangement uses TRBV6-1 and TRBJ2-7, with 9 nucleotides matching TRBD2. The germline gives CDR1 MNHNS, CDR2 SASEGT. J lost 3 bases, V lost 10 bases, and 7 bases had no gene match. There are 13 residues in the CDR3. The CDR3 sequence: CATLAGPFYEQYF. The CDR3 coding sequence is TGTGCCACCCTAGCGGGACCATTCTACGAGCAGTACTTC.

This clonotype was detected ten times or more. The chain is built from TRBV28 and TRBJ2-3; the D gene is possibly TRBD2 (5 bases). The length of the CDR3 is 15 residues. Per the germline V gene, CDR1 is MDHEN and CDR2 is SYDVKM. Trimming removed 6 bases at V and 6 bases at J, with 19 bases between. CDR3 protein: CASSERKGGSDTQYF. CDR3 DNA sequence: TGTGCCAGCAGCGAAAGGAAAGGAGGTTCGGATACGCAGTATTTT.

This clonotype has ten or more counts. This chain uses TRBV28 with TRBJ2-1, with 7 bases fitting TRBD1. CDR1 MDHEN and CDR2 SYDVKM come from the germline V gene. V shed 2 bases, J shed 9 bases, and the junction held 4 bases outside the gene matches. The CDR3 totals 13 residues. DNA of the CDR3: TGTGCCAGCAGTTTACCGACAGGGTTTGAGCAGTTCTTC. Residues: CASSLPTGFEQFF. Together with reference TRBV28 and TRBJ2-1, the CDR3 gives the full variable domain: DVKVTQSSRYLVKRTGEKVFLECVQDMDHENMFWYRQDPGLGLRLIYFSYDVKMKEKGDIPEGYSVSREKKERFSLILESASTNQTSMYLCASSLPTGFEQFFGPGTRLTVL.